One sample yielded the 26 T cell receptor beta chains listed below, sequenced in a study of beta chain features in type 1 diabetes. cDNA synthesis used the whole RNA isolate, giving expressed TCRB sequences. Profiling relied on immunoSEQ multiplex PCR, and the TCRdb table lists in-frame clones only, not all of them. The sample consists of over 500,000 clones, around 16% of them appearing once. The sequencing input was naive CD4+ T cells from blood. These receptors originate from a man younger than 35 in good health.

This clone came up a few times. At the DNA level, this CDR3 is encoded by other sequences in the same sample as well. This sequence joins TRBV6-4 and TRBJ1-2; the D is unclear. This CDR3 comprises 12 residues. Trimming shortened V by 2 bases and J by 2 bases, and 3 bases separated the two germline ends. Germline-derived CDR1 and CDR2 are MRHNA and SNTAGT. For the CDR3, the DNA is TGTGCCAGCAGTGACGGAAACTATGGCTACACCTTC. Translated: CASSDGNYGYTF.

This rearrangement joins TRBV2 to TRBJ2-1; 11 positions agree with TRBD2. Germline loops: CDR1 SNHLY, CDR2 FYNNEI. The CDR3 is 15 amino acids. Trimming removed 5 bases from V and 9 bases from J; junction bases left unmatched: 9. The CDR3 loop is CASSLLAGVRGEQFF. The CDR3 coding sequence is TGTGCCAGCAGTTTACTAGCGGGAGTTAGGGGTGAGCAGTTCTTC.

This clone was counted between two and nine times. J is TRBJ2-5 and V is TRBV7-3; possible D gene TRBD1, 5 bases. V lost 5 bases and J lost 5, with 12 bases in between. CDR1 SGHTA and CDR2 FQGTGA come from the germline V gene. The CDR3 extends over 13 amino acids. CDR3 region: CASSRNRLETQYF. DNA for the CDR3: TGTGCCAGCAGCCGCAACAGGTTGGAGACCCAGTACTTC.

The rearrangement joins TRBV7-2 to TRBJ2-5; no firm D call. CDR1 and CDR2 (germline): SGHTA, FQGNSA. Trimming shortened V by 5 bases and J by 5 bases, and 18 bases separated the two germline ends. The CDR3 totals 15 residues. Written as DNA, the CDR3 is TGTGCCAGCAGCCTCTCACCGAATCCCAGGGAGACCCAGTACTTC. Its protein is CASSLSPNPRETQYF.

This sequence joins TRBV5-6 and TRBJ2-7; the D gene is possibly TRBD2 (5 bases). This CDR3 contains 13 residues. V was cut by 4 bases and J by 3 bases, with 11 bases left in between. The V gene's germline CDR1 is SGHDT and CDR2 YYEEEE. The CDR3 sequence: CASSAGLGYEQYF. The CDR3 DNA reads TGTGCCAGCAGCGCAGGACTGGGCTACGAGCAGTACTTC.

This clone occurred a few times. Other nucleotide sequences in the sample specify the same CDR3. The J gene is TRBJ2-7, the V gene TRBV28, with D perhaps TRBD1 (6 bases). The germline V gene has CDR1 MDHEN and CDR2 SYDVKM. CDR3 length: 12 amino acids. V lost 6 bases and J lost 4, with 10 bases in between. DNA for the CDR3: TGTGCCAGCAGGTTACAGGGTTACGAGCAGTACTTC. It specifies CASRLQGYEQYF.

This clone showed up just a few times. V usage is TRBV7-2 and J usage is TRBJ2-5, with D unresolved. The germline V gene has CDR1 SGHTA and CDR2 FQGNSA. With 5 bases removed from V and 5 bases from J, the gap between germline ends came to 6 bases. This CDR3 region has 11 residues. This CDR3 is CASSIRETQYF. CDR3 in DNA: TGTGCCAGCAGCATCCGGGAGACCCAGTACTTC.

J is TRBJ1-2 and V is TRBV27; TRBD1 is a possible D gene (5 bases). The CDR3 loop spans 16 amino acids. Per germline, CDR1 MNHEY and CDR2 SMNVEV (reference sequence). V was trimmed by 6 bases and J by 8 bases, leaving 25 bases between them. The CDR3 loop is CASRSLGQLGAGGYTF. The CDR3 DNA follows: TGTGCCAGCAGATCCTTAGGTCAATTAGGGGCTGGCGGCTACACCTTC.

This clone has just a few counts. The chain recombines TRBV30 with TRBJ2-1; D remains ambiguous. V lost 2 bases and J 7 bases, leaving 6 bases between the germline ends. The germline V gene has CDR1 GTSNPN and CDR2 SVGIG (reference sequence). CDR3 length equals 11 residues. The CDR3 loop reads CAWSPTNEQFF. The CDR3 DNA sequence: TGTGCCTGGAGTCCGACTAATGAGCAGTTCTTC.

This clone was seen only a few times. The rearrangement joins TRBV10-3 to TRBJ1-5; 7 bases fit TRBD1. The germline V gene has CDR1 ENHRY and CDR2 SYGVKD. This CDR3 comprises 13 residues. Trimming cost V 4 bases and J 12 bases; bases outside gene matches: 9. The CDR3 DNA reads as TGTGCCATCAGTGTAGACAGGGAAAAGGTCCAGCATTTT. This encodes CAISVDREKVQHF.

This clone occurred once. V and J are TRBV9 and TRBJ2-5; D might be TRBD1 (6 bases). Trimming pared 4 bases from V and 1 base from J, leaving 17 bases between. Germline V lookup: CDR1 SGDLS, CDR2 YYNGEE. The CDR3 sequence is 16 residues long. CDR3 bases: TGTGCCAGCAGCCCAGCGCCCACAGGGCCCCAAGAGACCCAGTACTTC. Encoded protein: CASSPAPTGPQETQYF.

A few counts support this clone. CDR3 amino acids: CATSRDRQGDEQYF. The CDR3 region has the DNA TGTGCCACCAGCAGAGATCGACAGGGGGACGAGCAGTACTTC. The V call is TRBV15, the J call TRBJ2-7, with TRBD1 identical over 9 bases. Trimming at V came to 0 bases and at J to 5 bases, leaving 2 bases not matched to a gene. CDR1 and CDR2 (germline): LNHNV, YYDKDF (reference sequence). The length of the CDR3 is 14 residues.

This clone was recorded a few times. J is TRBJ2-1 and V is TRBV5-4; 9 nucleotides match TRBD2. The CDR3 loop spans 16 amino acids. Trimming cost V 4 bases and J 4 bases; bases outside gene matches: 9. Germline V gene sequence: CDR1 SGHNT, CDR2 YYREEE (reference sequence). CDR3 sequence reads: CASSKIGLASYNEQFF. The CDR3 DNA reads as TGTGCCAGCAGCAAAATCGGACTAGCGAGTTACAATGAGCAGTTCTTC.

The J gene is TRBJ2-5, the V gene TRBV28; 11 bases are a match to TRBD2. The germline V gene has CDR1 MDHEN and CDR2 SYDVKM. CDR3 length equals 14 residues. J lost 5 bases, V lost 4 bases, and 3 bases had no gene match. The CDR3 nucleotides are TGTGCCAGCAGTTCGGCTAGCGGGAGGGAGACCCAGTACTTC. It codes for CASSSASGRETQYF. The full variable domain, completed using reference TRBV28 and TRBJ2-5, is DVKVTQSSRYLVKRTGEKVFLECVQDMDHENMFWYRQDPGLGLRLIYFSYDVKMKEKGDIPEGYSVSREKKERFSLILESASTNQTSMYLCASSSASGRETQYFGPGTRLLVL.

The rearrangement uses TRBV28 and TRBJ2-2, with TRBD1 as a possible D gene (6 bases). Germline loops: CDR1 MDHEN, CDR2 SYDVKM. The CDR3 is 12 residues long. In DNA form, the CDR3 reads TGTGCTACCAGGGGTGGCACCGGGGAGCTGTTTTTT. This codes for CATRGGTGELFF.

This clone turned up a few times. V usage is TRBV5-4 and J usage is TRBJ1-1; the D gene is possibly TRBD1 (6 bases). Germline-derived CDR1 and CDR2 are SGHNT and YYREEE (reference sequence). The V and J ends lost 4 bases and 0 bases respectively, with 13 bases between them. The CDR3 runs to 15 residues. The CDR3 DNA reads TGTGCCAGCAGCCCCGGACAGCGAATGAACACTGAAGCTTTCTTT. Protein product: CASSPGQRMNTEAFF.

The rearrangement uses TRBV29-1 and TRBJ2-5, with D maybe TRBD1 (5 bases). This CDR3 has 13 amino acids. The germline V and J ends were trimmed by 2 bases and 5 bases, with 12 bases remaining between them. The V gene's germline CDR1 is SQVTM and CDR2 ANQGSEA. Here the CDR3 reads CSVESTARETQYF. The CDR3 DNA follows: TGCAGCGTTGAATCGACAGCGCGGGAGACCCAGTACTTC. Full variable domain (rest looked up from reference TRBV29-1 and TRBJ2-5): SAVISQKPSRDICQRGTSLTIQCQVDSQVTMMFWYRQQPGQSLTLIATANQGSEATYESGFVIDKFPISRPNLTFSTLTVSNMSPEDSSIYLCSVESTARETQYFGPGTRLLVL.

CDR3 coding DNA: TGCAGTGCTGCGGGCAATGAGCAGTTCTTC. It yields the protein CSAAGNEQFF. The rearrangement joins TRBV20-1 to TRBJ2-1, with D possibly TRBD2 on 5 matching bases. Deletions cut 5 bases from V and 6 bases from J, with 5 bases between. The germline CDR1 and CDR2 sequences are DFQATT and SNEGSKA (reference sequence). This CDR3 is 10 amino acids long.

V usage is TRBV5-6 and J usage is TRBJ2-5; D gene ambiguous. CDR1 SGHDT and CDR2 YYEEEE come from the germline V gene. Trimming took off 3 bases at V and 7 bases at J, with 10 bases between the two ends. The CDR3 has 12 amino acids. This chain's CDR3 is CASSSTGGTQYF. CDR3 sequence (DNA): TGTGCCAGCAGCTCCACCGGCGGGACCCAGTACTTC.

The chain has TRBV18 and TRBJ1-5; no clear D gene. V dropped 3 bases and J dropped 4 bases, with 16 bases sitting between them. CDR3 length: 16 amino acids. Germline lookup yields CDR1 KGHSH and CDR2 LQKENI. The CDR3 here is CASSPQREGHNQPQHF. CDR3 nucleotides: TGTGCCAGCTCACCTCAACGGGAGGGTCATAATCAGCCCCAGCATTTT.

As concerns this clone: An end of the junction differs from the germline gene, which may be a read error. The chain combines TRBV12-5 with TRBJ2-5; D tentatively fits TRBD1 or TRBD2 (5 bases each). Germline assignment: CDR1 LGHNT and CDR2 FRNRAP. The CDR3 sequence is 15 residues long. The CDR3 region is CASGVVARAGETQYF. CDR3 nucleotide sequence: TGTGCTAGTGGTGTGGTCGCCAGGGCGGGAGAGACCCAGTACTTC.

This chain connects TRBV6-1 to TRBJ2-2; D unclear. V shed 2 bases and J shed 0 bases, with 10 bases lying between them. This CDR3 region has 16 residues. Germline CDR1 is MNHNS and CDR2 is SASEGT. CDR3 amino acids: CASSEIGPANTGELFF. CDR3 bases: TGTGCCAGCAGTGAAATTGGCCCGGCGAACACCGGGGAGCTGTTTTTT.

The V gene is TRBV5-1, the J gene TRBJ1-2; tentative D call: TRBD1 (5 bases). V was pared by 4 bases and J by 4 bases, with 8 bases between. The CDR3 length is 12 residues. Germline V gene sequence: CDR1 SGHRS, CDR2 YFSETQ. CDR3 loop: CASSPDTYGYTF. In DNA, the CDR3 is TGCGCCAGCAGCCCGGACACCTATGGCTACACCTTC.

The J gene is TRBJ2-2, the V gene TRBV9; a weak D match, TRBD2 (6 bases). Trimming removed 4 bases from V and 1 base from J, with 14 bases in between. Looked up from germline, CDR1 is SGDLS and CDR2 is YYNGEE. The length of the CDR3 is 16 residues. CDR3 residues: CASSQIRDLNTGELFF. In DNA, the CDR3 is TGTGCCAGCAGCCAAATCCGGGACTTGAACACCGGGGAGCTGTTTTTT.

The rearrangement uses TRBV28 and TRBJ2-2; D remains unclear. The CDR3 length is 13 residues. The V gene lost 6 bases and the J gene lost 5 bases, with 10 bases spanning the gap. CDR1 and CDR2 (germline): MDHEN, SYDVKM. The CDR3 DNA follows: TGTGCCAGCAGCCTTCCCTGGACCGGGGAGCTGTTTTTT. It is translated as CASSLPWTGELFF.

V gene TRBV7-9 combines with J gene TRBJ2-3; no clear D. Trimming removed 2 bases at V and 3 bases at J, with 18 bases between. This CDR3 is built from 17 residues. The germline gives CDR1 SEHNR, CDR2 FQNEAQ (reference sequence). The CDR3 DNA is TGTGCCAGCAGCTTAACAGAGTATCTATTCAAGACAGATACGCAGTATTTT. This translates into CASSLTEYLFKTDTQYF.